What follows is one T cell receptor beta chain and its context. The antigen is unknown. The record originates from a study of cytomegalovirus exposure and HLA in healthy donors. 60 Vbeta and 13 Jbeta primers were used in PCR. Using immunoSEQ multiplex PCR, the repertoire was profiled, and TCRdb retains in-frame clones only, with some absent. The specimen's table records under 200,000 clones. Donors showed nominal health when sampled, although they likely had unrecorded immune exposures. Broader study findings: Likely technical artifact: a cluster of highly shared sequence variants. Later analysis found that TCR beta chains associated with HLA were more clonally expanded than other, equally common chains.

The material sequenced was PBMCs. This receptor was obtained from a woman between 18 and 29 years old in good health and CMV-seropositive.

The CDR3 region is CASSPGDRLRSYEQYF. The CDR3 DNA follows: TGTGCCAGCAGCCCTGGGGACAGGCTCCGCTCCTACGAGCAGTACTTC. This chain uses TRBV7-9 with TRBJ2-7; 8 positions match TRBD1. CDR1 and CDR2 (germline): SEHNR, FQNEAQ (reference sequence). The CDR3 is made up of 16 amino acids. Unmatched junction bases numbered 9, after V lost 5 bases and J lost 0 bases.